The source of this T cell receptor beta chain is a study of T cells in Graves' hyperthyroidism and ophthalmopathy. RNA transcripts were the template for amplifying TCR beta CDR3 regions. First-round RT-PCR targeting the TCR CDR3 was performed with the HTBI primer set. TCRdb fed the multiplex PCR reads into MiXCR, producing one record per CDR3 protein. This sample has approximately 600,000 distinct CDR3 sequences, with about 20% found just once. V was shortened by 2 bases and J by 8 bases, with 10 bases between the two germline ends. CDR3 length: 13 amino acids. This clonotype was picked up many times.

The sample consisted of blood. This TCR was recovered from a man younger than 45 with Graves' ophthalmopathy. The chain carries TRBV12-3 or TRBV12-4 and TRBJ2-1; D is possibly TRBD2 (5 bases). The CDR3 reads CASSLRGSHEQFF. The CDR3 DNA reads TGTGCCAGCAGTTTAAGAGGGAGCCATGAGCAGTTCTTC.